The clone carrying this T cell receptor (beta chain) was seen at least ten times. V gave up 8 bases and J gave up 5 bases; unmatched junction bases: 5. The germline CDR1 and CDR2 sequences are DFQATT and SNEGSKA (reference sequence). The CDR3 is made up of 13 amino acids. Each CDR3 protein gets one entry after TCRdb re-called the RT-PCR reads with MiXCR. The sample records 550,000 to 750,000 distinct CDR3 sequences, 14% being singletons. What was sequenced was memory CD4+ T cells from blood. The chain carries TRBV20-1 and TRBJ2-1; 11 positions agree with TRBD2. The receptor was derived from a female donor in good health, serving as a healthy control. The CDR3 DNA follows: TGCAGTCATCCGGGACTAGCGGACAATGAGCAGTTCTTC. Its translation: CSHPGLADNEQFF.